The 32 T cell receptor beta chains in this list originate from one sample, sequenced in a study of T-cell reconstitution after alpha-beta-depleted transplantation in children. Molecular barcoding with unique molecular identifiers was used for the TCRbeta library. TCRdb reprocessed the PCR reads with MiXCR, giving one entry per CDR3 protein. The sample lists 15,000 or so distinct CDR3 sequences, 4.5% to 6.5% occurring once. Sequencing was performed on PBMCs, taken before TCRalphabeta/CD19-depleted stem cell transplant. The receptors were gathered from a boy younger than 18 with acute lymphoblastic leukemia, due to receive a stem cell transplant.

This clonotype showed up many times. The CDR3 region is CASSIITGHNSGNTIYF. The CDR3 DNA is TGTGCCAGCAGCATCATAACAGGGCACAACTCTGGAAACACCATATATTTT. This chain connects TRBV7-2 to TRBJ1-3; D is perhaps TRBD1 (6 bases). Germline V lookup: CDR1 SGHTA, CDR2 FQGNSA. This CDR3 contains 17 residues. V lost 5 bases and J 0 bases, leaving 17 bases between the germline ends.

At least ten counts were recorded for this clonotype. J is TRBJ2-7 and V is TRBV5-5; 7 bases are shared with TRBD1. The CDR3 has 17 amino acids. Trimming took 0 bases from V and 0 from J; bases not matched to a gene: 9. CDR1 is SGHKS and CDR2 is YYEKEE in the germline V gene (reference sequence). The CDR3 DNA reads TGTGCCAGCAGCTTGGTTGGGTGGGACAGACTCTCCTACGAGCAGTACTTC. Translated, it gives CASSLVGWDRLSYEQYF.

The DNA of the CDR3 is TGTGCCAGCAGCTTCGGAGGGACAGGGCGGAATTCACCCCTCCACTTT. Protein sequence: CASSFGGTGRNSPLHF. This chain connects TRBV5-4 to TRBJ1-6; 9 nucleotides match TRBD1. Germline CDR1 and CDR2: SGHNT and YYREEE (reference sequence). The junction had 7 bases not matched to a gene; V was cut back by 2 bases and J by 7 bases. The CDR3 loop spans 16 amino acids.

The table lists this clonotype with many counts. A junction end diverges from the germline sequence, so it may reflect a read error. The chain employs TRBV19 and TRBJ2-1, with D perhaps being TRBD1 or TRBD2 (5 bases each). CDR1 and CDR2 (germline): LNHDA, SQIVND (reference sequence). CDR3 length: 15 amino acids. CDR3 sequence (DNA): TGTGCCAGCAGTATAGTTCAGGGACCCTACAATGAGCAGTTCTTC. Translation: CASSIVQGPYNEQFF.

This clonotype has ten or more counts. The V gene is TRBV20-1, the J gene TRBJ1-1; 9 bases are shared with TRBD1. The CDR3 has 15 residues. Germline CDR1 reads DFQATT; CDR2 reads SNEGSKA (reference sequence). V lost 5 bases, J lost 1 base, and 8 bases stayed unmatched. The CDR3 DNA reads as TGCAGTGCTCACGACAGGGGGAGGGGGAACACTGAAGCTTTCTTT. Translating it yields CSAHDRGRGNTEAFF.

This clonotype was observed at least ten times. The chain combines TRBV2 with TRBJ1-2; possible D gene TRBD1, 5 bases. Per the germline V gene, CDR1 is SNHLY and CDR2 is FYNNEI. V gave up 6 bases and J gave up 2 bases, with 13 bases separating them. The CDR3 is 14 residues long. The CDR3 protein is CASSFSRENYGYTF. For the CDR3, the DNA is TGTGCCAGCAGCTTTTCCAGGGAAAACTATGGCTACACCTTC. The complete variable domain, with remaining parts taken from reference TRBV2 and TRBJ1-2, reads EPEVTQTPSHQVTQMGQEVILRCVPISNHLYFYWYRQILGQKVEFLVSFYNNEISEKSEIFDDQFSVERPDGSNFTLKIRSTKLEDSAMYFCASSFSRENYGYTFGSGTRLTVV.

This clonotype was seen many times. The genes are TRBV7-7 and TRBJ2-7, with 9 positions matching TRBD2. Germline V gives CDR1 SSHAT, CDR2 FNYEAQ (reference sequence). Unmatched junction bases numbered 7, after V lost 5 bases and J lost 5 bases. This CDR3 has 14 amino acids. The CDR3 loop is CASSLGLASDEQYF. CDR3 nucleotides: TGTGCCAGCAGCCTCGGACTAGCGTCCGACGAGCAGTACTTC.

At least ten counts were recorded for this clonotype. The V call is TRBV5-1, the J call TRBJ1-2, with D possibly being TRBD1 (5 bases). Trimming removed 0 bases at V and 8 bases at J, with 14 bases between. The CDR3 extends over 14 amino acids. CDR1 is SGHRS and CDR2 is YFSETQ in the germline V gene. In DNA, the CDR3 is TGCGCCAGCAGCTTGGATGGCAGGGAAGTAGGCTACACCTTC. Translated: CASSLDGREVGYTF.

This clonotype is deemed medium-sized. The CDR3 loop is CASSYRLTYEQYF. The DNA of the CDR3 is TGTGCCAGCAGTTACCGCCTAACCTACGAGCAGTACTTC. The genes are TRBV6-2 or TRBV6-3 and TRBJ2-7; D remains unclear. The CDR3 length is 13 residues. The ends were cut back, 2 bases at V and 2 bases at J, with 7 bases in the middle. Germline-derived CDR1 and CDR2 are MNHEY and SVGEGT.

This clonotype was observed many times. The V and J genes are TRBV19 and TRBJ1-4; 7 bases line up with TRBD1. V dropped 5 bases and J dropped 13; count of bases not matched to a gene: 7. Germline assignment: CDR1 LNHDA and CDR2 SQIVND (reference sequence). The CDR3 totals 12 residues. The CDR3: CASSPMTGLLFF. In DNA form, the CDR3 reads TGTGCCAGTAGTCCCATGACAGGGCTACTGTTTTTT.

Ten or more counts support this clonotype. The rearrangement joins TRBV6-5 to TRBJ2-1; TRBD2 matches at 10 bases. V was clipped by 2 bases and J by 5 bases; unmatched bases: 3. Germline V gene sequence: CDR1 MNHEY, CDR2 SVGAGI. The CDR3 runs to 15 residues. The CDR3 DNA sequence: TGTGCCAGCAGTTACATGCTAGCGGGGGACAATGAGCAGTTCTTC. Its protein product is CASSYMLAGDNEQFF.

This clonotype is classed as medium-sized. The chain combines TRBV7-2 with TRBJ2-5; D gene uncertain. The CDR3 length is 13 residues. The V gene's germline CDR1 is SGHTA and CDR2 FQGNSA. Trimming shortened V by 4 bases and J by 2 bases, and 8 bases separated the two germline ends. The CDR3 DNA follows: TGTGCCAGCAGCTCCAGTACACAAGAGACCCAGTACTTC. Translating it yields CASSSSTQETQYF.

This clonotype qualifies as medium-sized. This chain uses TRBV7-7 with TRBJ2-1; 8 bases fit TRBD1. Germline V gene sequence: CDR1 SSHAT, CDR2 FNYEAQ (reference sequence). After removal of 5 bases from V and 5 bases from J, the junction contained 8 bases not matched to a gene. The CDR3 extends over 15 amino acids. For the CDR3, the DNA is TGTGCCAGCAGCCACGGGACAGGCCGGAACAATGAGCAGTTCTTC. This codes for CASSHGTGRNNEQFF.

This clonotype was counted ten times or more. V is TRBV12-3 or TRBV12-4 and J is TRBJ2-3; 7 bases agree with TRBD1. The CDR3 sequence is 14 residues long. J was trimmed by 2 bases and V by 6 bases; bases with no gene match: 5. CDR3 amino acids: CASSRQGPTDTQYF. Here the CDR3 DNA reads TGTGCCAGCAGCCGACAGGGACCCACAGATACGCAGTATTTT.

The table lists this clonotype with a few counts. V is TRBV29-1 and J is TRBJ2-7; TRBD1 aligns across 9 bases. The germline gives CDR1 SQVTM, CDR2 ANQGSEA. V lost 4 bases, J lost 7 bases, and 11 bases stayed unmatched. CDR3 size: 14 residues. In nucleotides, the CDR3 is TGCAGCGTTGTCGGGACAGGGCTCTCTTGGGAGCAGTACTTC. This sequence encodes CSVVGTGLSWEQYF.

This clonotype occurred many times. The chain is built from TRBV9 and TRBJ1-1; TRBD1 is a possible D gene (6 bases). V lost 4 bases, J lost 0 bases, and 13 bases lay in between. There are 15 residues in the CDR3. CDR1 is SGDLS and CDR2 is YYNGEE in the germline V gene. The CDR3 sequence is CASSPRQALNTEAFF. The CDR3 coding sequence is TGTGCCAGCAGCCCCCGACAGGCCCTGAACACTGAAGCTTTCTTT.

This clonotype counts as medium-sized. CDR3 protein: CSVALTSGGTGEQFF. CDR3 in DNA: TGCAGCGTGGCCTTAACTAGCGGGGGAACTGGTGAGCAGTTCTTC. The genes are TRBV29-1 and TRBJ2-1, with 11 bases fitting TRBD2. CDR3 length: 15 amino acids. After removal of 6 bases from V and 9 bases from J, the junction contained 13 bases not matched to a gene. From germline, CDR1 is SQVTM and CDR2 ANQGSEA.

This clonotype was counted many times. The gene calls are TRBV29-1 and TRBJ1-1; no reliable D call. Trimming cost V 4 bases and J 8 bases, with 20 bases left between them. The CDR3 spans 14 residues. CDR1 is SQVTM, CDR2 ANQGSEA, per germline. The chain's CDR3 is CSVGYRSPEGEAFF. The CDR3 nucleotides are TGCAGCGTTGGCTATCGTTCCCCCGAGGGAGAAGCTTTCTTT. Combining the CDR3 with reference TRBV29-1 and TRBJ1-1 gives the whole variable domain SAVISQKPSRDICQRGTSLTIQCQVDSQVTMMFWYRQQPGQSLTLIATANQGSEATYESGFVIDKFPISRPNLTFSTLTVSNMSPEDSSIYLCSVGYRSPEGEAFFGQGTRLTVV.

Ten or more counts support this clonotype. The rearrangement uses TRBV28 and TRBJ2-5, with 7 bases fitting TRBD2. Germline lookup yields CDR1 MDHEN and CDR2 SYDVKM. The CDR3 loop spans 16 amino acids. V lost 5 bases and J lost 2; bases outside the gene matches: 11. Written as DNA, the CDR3 is TGTGCCAGCAGTCTCCGTGGGAGGGGCGGTCAAGAGACCCAGTACTTC. Protein product: CASSLRGRGGQETQYF.

At least ten counts were recorded for this clonotype. V gene TRBV28 combines with J gene TRBJ1-1; 7 bases line up with TRBD1. Germline lookup yields CDR1 MDHEN and CDR2 SYDVKM. J lost 5 bases, V lost 6 bases, and 12 bases had no gene match. The CDR3 totals 15 residues. This chain's CDR3 is CASRPNIGGATEAFF. The CDR3 DNA follows: TGTGCCAGCAGGCCCAACATAGGGGGCGCTACTGAAGCTTTCTTT.

This clonotype was detected ten times or more. The chain is built from TRBV7-2 and TRBJ2-1; D possibly corresponds to TRBD2 (5 bases). CDR3 length equals 13 residues. The V end lost 7 bases, the J end lost 6 bases, and 13 bases lay between the germline ends. Germline V gene data show CDR1 as SGHTA and CDR2 as FQGNSA. CDR3 coding DNA: TGTGCCAGCATCCTAACTAGGAGCAATGAGCAGTTCTTC. It specifies CASILTRSNEQFF. The variable domain in full, with the rest retrieved from reference TRBV7-2 and TRBJ2-1, is GAGVSQSPSNKVTEKGKDVELRCDPISGHTALYWYRQSLGQGLEFLIYFQGNSAPDKSGLPSDRFSAERTGGSVSTLTIQRTQQEDSAVYLCASILTRSNEQFFGPGTRLTVL.

This clonotype was recorded only once. The gene calls are TRBV10-2 and TRBJ1-6; D is uncertain. V dropped 0 bases and J dropped 11 bases, with 11 bases sitting between them. The CDR3 length is 14 residues. Germline lookup yields CDR1 WSHSY and CDR2 SAAADI. The CDR3 is CASSESVQTTPLHF. In DNA form, the CDR3 reads TGCGCCAGCAGTGAGTCGGTCCAGACGACACCCCTCCACTTT.

This clonotype was picked up many times. Here the CDR3 reads CASSPPLAGGDYEQYF. CDR3 DNA: TGTGCCAGCAGCCCCCCCTTAGCGGGGGGAGACTACGAGCAGTACTTC. This chain uses TRBV11-3 with TRBJ2-7, with 10 bases that match TRBD2. The germline gives CDR1 SGHNT, CDR2 YENEEA. The J segment lost 3 bases and the V segment lost 5 bases, leaving 10 bases of the junction unmatched. This CDR3 is built from 16 residues.

This clonotype was seen at least ten times. This chain joins TRBV2 and TRBJ1-5, with TRBD1 matching 8 bases. Germline CDR1 SNHLY, CDR2 FYNNEI. The CDR3 is 14 amino acids. Trimming removed 6 bases from V and 3 bases from J; junction bases left unmatched: 4. The CDR3 nucleotides are TGTGCCAGCAGGGGACAGGTGGTCAATCAGCCCCAGCATTTT. It yields the protein CASRGQVVNQPQHF.

This clonotype came up many times. This chain links TRBV11-2 with TRBJ2-1; D unresolved. From germline, CDR1 is SGHAT and CDR2 FQNNGV. The CDR3 covers 13 residues. Trimming removed 5 bases from V and 8 bases from J, with 13 bases in between. The CDR3 sequence is CASSAIRHDEQFF. Written as DNA, the CDR3 is TGTGCCAGCAGCGCTATACGTCACGATGAGCAGTTCTTC.

This clonotype was found a few times. A read error may be the cause here, since a much bigger clone is one base away. The chain has TRBV3-1 and TRBJ2-1; D gene ambiguous. Germline V gene sequence: CDR1 LGHDT, CDR2 YNNKEL (reference sequence). The CDR3 is 15 amino acids. CDR3 sequence: CACSMDPKPYNEQFF. CDR3 in DNA: TGTGCCTGCAGCATGGACCCCAAACCTTACAATGAGCAGTTCTTC.

This clonotype was observed many times. V usage is TRBV7-2 and J usage is TRBJ2-3; 13 bases agree with TRBD2. Trimming cost V 5 bases and J 4 bases; bases outside gene matches: 6. In germline, CDR1 is SGHTA, CDR2 FQGNSA. The CDR3 runs 16 residues. The CDR3 DNA reads as TGTGCCAGCAGCCAAGGACTAGCGGGAGTAGCAGATACGCAGTATTTT. Translated, it gives CASSQGLAGVADTQYF.

The sample holds many counts of this clonotype. The chain recombines TRBV18 with TRBJ1-1, with unresolved D. The germline V gene has CDR1 KGHSH and CDR2 LQKENI. V was clipped by 2 bases and J by 1 base, with 2 bases between them. The CDR3 is made up of 12 amino acids. For the CDR3, the DNA is TGTGCCAGCTCACCAGGGAACACTGAAGCTTTCTTT. Its protein is CASSPGNTEAFF.

This clonotype ranks as medium-sized (0.01 to 0.1%). The chain employs TRBV4-2 and TRBJ2-3, with TRBD2 matching over 7 bases. V was pared by 0 bases and J by 0 bases, with 6 bases of the junction left unmatched. CDR3 length: 17 amino acids. CDR1 is LGHNA, CDR2 YNFKEQ, per germline. In DNA form, the CDR3 reads TGTGCCAGCAGCCAAGATTTTCTAGCGGAGAGCACAGATACGCAGTATTTT. It yields the protein CASSQDFLAESTDTQYF.

This clonotype has at least ten counts. The gene calls are TRBV30 and TRBJ2-7; D is ambiguous. The germline V gene encodes CDR1 GTSNPN and CDR2 SVGIG (reference sequence). The ends were cut back, 1 base at V and 3 bases at J, with 4 bases in the middle. CDR3 length equals 11 residues. The CDR3 DNA sequence: TGTGCCTGGAGTGATGACTACGAGCAGTACTTC. Residues: CAWSDDYEQYF. The full variable domain, with the rest looked up from reference TRBV30 and TRBJ2-7, is SQTIHQWPATLVQPVGSPLSLECTVEGTSNPNLYWYRQAAGRGLQLLFYSVGIGQISSEVPQNLSASRPQDRQFILSSKKLLLSDSGFYLCAWSDDYEQYFGPGTRLTVT.

This clonotype was seen repeatedly, ten times or more. The gene calls are TRBV27 and TRBJ1-5; D is ambiguous. The V end was cut by 0 bases, the J end by 1 base, with 7 bases between. The CDR3 consists of 15 residues. Germline-derived CDR1 and CDR2 are MNHEY and SMNVEV (reference sequence). CDR3 bases: TGTGCCAGCAGTTTATCATCACAAAGCAATCAGCCCCAGCATTTT. Protein sequence: CASSLSSQSNQPQHF.

This clonotype was picked up many times. The chain uses TRBV5-1 and TRBJ2-1; 12 nucleotides match TRBD1. This CDR3 region has 17 residues. Germline values: CDR1 SGHRS, CDR2 YFSETQ. V was pared by 4 bases and J by 0 bases, with 5 bases of the junction left unmatched. In DNA, the CDR3 is TGCGCCAGCAGCCCGGGACAGGGGGCTCACTCCTACAATGAGCAGTTCTTC. Translating gives CASSPGQGAHSYNEQFF.